Listed here are 20 T cell receptor beta chains from one sample, sequenced in a study of T cell repertoires in cytomegalovirus infection (dated by TCRdb to about 2019). Data came from an Illumina HiSeq 1500. In TCRdb, the public reads were trimmed at Q25 with fastp and aligned with MiXCR, with productive beta chains retained. Every distinct CDR3 protein forms one entry, paired with its most common genes and DNA. The sample yields about 330,000 distinct CDR3 sequences; about 35% were counted once. Roughly 13% of the sample is held by the ten biggest clonotypes. In the paper's terms, the treatment or condition label means: in vitro stimulation with specific CMV peptide epitopes to enrich CMV-specific T cells. No antigen is known for these receptors. The material sequenced was cultured PBMCs, taken from culture after CMV antigen stimulation. The source is a human donor in good health (CMV status not recorded). Some clones in this sample may be carry-over from other donors' samples.

The chain has TRBV11-2 and TRBJ1-1; D is perhaps TRBD1 (6 bases). The V gene lost 5 bases and the J gene lost 12 bases, with 16 bases spanning the gap. Germline V gene lookup returns CDR1 SGHAT and CDR2 FQNNGV. The CDR3 covers 12 residues. The CDR3 coding sequence is TGTGCCAGCAGCCCAGGGGCAGGGGTAACTTTCTTT. Protein: CASSPGAGVTFF.

This clonotype was picked up many times. The chain uses TRBV7-2 and TRBJ2-3; D uncertain. V was cut by 5 bases and J by 5 bases, with 14 bases left in between. CDR1 and CDR2 (germline): SGHTA, FQGNSA. The CDR3 is 14 amino acids. For the CDR3, the DNA is TGTGCCAGCAGCCTAGACGGCGCAAAAGATACGCAGTATTTT. Translated, it gives CASSLDGAKDTQYF.

About this clonotype itself: An end of the junction differs from the germline gene, which may be a read error. The rearrangement uses TRBV29-1 and TRBJ2-1, with D perhaps matching TRBD2 (6 bases). The CDR3 is made up of 13 amino acids. Germline loops: CDR1 SQVTM, CDR2 ANQGSEA. The CDR3: CSVEGGKYNEQLF. In DNA form, the CDR3 reads TGCAGCGTTGAGGGCGGGAAGTACAATGAGCAGCTCTTC.

This clonotype appeared a few times. The chain couples TRBV4-1 to TRBJ2-3; no firm D call. This CDR3 comprises 12 residues. Germline lookup yields CDR1 MGHRA and CDR2 YSYEKL. Trimming cost V 3 bases and J 3 bases, with 4 bases left between them. This CDR3 reads CASSHPTDTQYF. CDR3 DNA: TGCGCCAGCAGCCACCCAACAGATACGCAGTATTTT.

The chain carries TRBV27 and TRBJ1-2, with 7 bases aligning to TRBD1. The CDR3 consists of 14 residues. CDR1 is MNHEY and CDR2 is SMNVEV in the germline V gene (reference sequence). V lost 3 bases, J lost 6 bases, and 7 bases stayed unmatched. The CDR3 spells CASSFQGGIDGYTF. The DNA for the CDR3 is TGTGCCAGCAGTTTTCAGGGGGGGATTGATGGCTACACCTTC.

The chain couples TRBV7-8 to TRBJ2-5, with 11 positions matching TRBD2. Germline trimming cut 4 bases from V and 2 bases from J; bases unmatched to any gene: 15. CDR3 size: 19 residues. Germline loops: CDR1 SGHVS, CDR2 FQNEAQ. CDR3 protein: CASSSHTPGLADKQETQYF. In DNA, the CDR3 is TGTGCCAGCAGCTCCCATACGCCGGGACTAGCGGACAAACAAGAGACCCAGTACTTC. Using reference TRBV7-8 and TRBJ2-5 for the parts outside the CDR3, the full variable domain is GAGVSQSPRYKVAKRGQDVALRCDPISGHVSLFWYQQALGQGPEFLTYFQNEAQLDKSGLPSDRFFAERPEGSVSTLKIQRTQQEDSAVYLCASSSHTPGLADKQETQYFGPGTRLLVL.

Only a few counts were recorded for this clonotype. J is TRBJ2-1 and V is TRBV4-3, with TRBD2 matching 10 bases. Looked up from germline, CDR1 is LGHNA and CDR2 is YSLEER. The CDR3 is 16 amino acids. J was trimmed by 6 bases and V by 1 base; bases with no gene match: 6. CDR3 coding DNA: TGCGCCAGCAGCCAAGGAGGTAGCGGGAGGCCCAATGAGCAGTTCTTC. Its protein product is CASSQGGSGRPNEQFF.

J is TRBJ2-7 and V is TRBV6-5; perhaps TRBD1 as D (5 bases). V lost 5 bases and J 5 bases, leaving 13 bases between the germline ends. Per the germline V gene, CDR1 is MNHEY and CDR2 is SVGAGI. The CDR3 is 13 residues long. In DNA, the CDR3 is TGTGCCAGCAGTAACCGTCTAGGGGACGAGCAGTACTTC. It encodes CASSNRLGDEQYF.

This clonotype was recorded a few times. This chain connects TRBV6-2 or TRBV6-3 to TRBJ2-3; 10 bases match TRBD2. This CDR3 has 15 residues. Germline CDR1 reads MNHEY; CDR2 reads SVGEGT. J lost 4 bases, V lost 6 bases, and 7 bases had no gene match. The CDR3 DNA reads as TGTGCCAGCAGCCACACTAGCGGGGCCCCAGATACGCAGTATTTT. Its protein is CASSHTSGAPDTQYF.

The chain has TRBV11-2 and TRBJ2-2; a weak D match, TRBD2 (5 bases). CDR3 length: 18 residues. Trimming removed 0 bases at V and 1 base at J, with 15 bases between. Germline lookup yields CDR1 SGHAT and CDR2 FQNNGV. The CDR3 loop is CASSLEAAQVRNTGELFF. The CDR3 bases are TGTGCCAGCAGCTTAGAAGCGGCCCAAGTGAGGAACACCGGGGAGCTGTTTTTT.

This clonotype was counted a few times. This chain joins TRBV7-2 and TRBJ2-7; D not certain. Germline CDR1 reads SGHTA; CDR2 reads FQGNSA. The CDR3 is 13 residues long. The V end lost 1 base, the J end lost 5 bases, and 9 bases lay between the germline ends. This chain's CDR3 is CASSLGAADEQYF. The CDR3 region has the DNA TGTGCCAGCAGCTTAGGGGCCGCCGACGAGCAGTACTTC.

The chain carries TRBV7-2 and TRBJ1-1; 8 bases fit TRBD1. V trimming: 3 bases; J trimming: 4 bases; junction bases outside the gene matches: 7. Per the germline V gene, CDR1 is SGHTA and CDR2 is FQGNSA. The CDR3 loop spans 15 amino acids. The CDR3 coding sequence is TGTGCCAGCAGCTTTGACAGGGGTAAGGGCACTGAAGCTTTCTTT. Encoded protein: CASSFDRGKGTEAFF.

The V call is TRBV15, the J call TRBJ2-5; 7 nucleotides align to TRBD1. Germline V gene lookup returns CDR1 LNHNV and CDR2 YYDKDF (reference sequence). Unmatched junction bases numbered 8, after V lost 3 bases and J lost 4 bases. CDR3 size: 15 residues. In nucleotides, the CDR3 is TGTGCCACCAGCAGCGACGGACAGGCCCGAGAGACCCAGTACTTC. Amino acid sequence: CATSSDGQARETQYF.

There are a few counts of this clonotype. This chain connects TRBV5-4 to TRBJ2-7, with TRBD2 matching over 10 bases. Germline assignment: CDR1 SGHNT and CDR2 YYREEE (reference sequence). The CDR3 runs to 17 residues. J was trimmed by 2 bases and V by 4 bases; bases with no gene match: 12. The CDR3 DNA reads as TGTGCCAGCAGCCGTACTAGCGGGACAATGGCAACCTACGAGCAGTACTTC. This sequence encodes CASSRTSGTMATYEQYF.

The rearrangement uses TRBV5-3 and TRBJ2-7; no reliable D call. TRBV5-3 is marked as an open reading frame, function uncertain. The CDR3 has 11 residues. Trimming stripped 2 bases from V and 3 bases from J, with 3 bases between. CDR3: CARSFNYEQYV. CDR3 DNA: TGTGCCAGAAGCTTCAACTACGAGCAGTACGTC.

In its sample, this clonotype was seen many times. The chain has TRBV7-2 and TRBJ1-6; the D gene is possibly TRBD1 (5 bases). Germline V gene lookup returns CDR1 SGHTA and CDR2 FQGNSA. This CDR3 comprises 15 residues. V was shortened by 5 bases and J by 7 bases, with 15 bases between the two germline ends. For the CDR3, the DNA is TGTGCCAGCAGCCCCGGTGGACATCCAAATTCACCCCTCCACTTT. As protein: CASSPGGHPNSPLHF.

This clonotype was detected only a few times. V is TRBV6-6 and J is TRBJ2-7; 9 nucleotides align to TRBD1. Germline lookup yields CDR1 MNHNY and CDR2 SVGAGI (reference sequence). This CDR3 has 17 residues. V shed 6 bases, J shed 1 base, and the junction held 13 bases outside the gene matches. The CDR3 DNA reads TGTGCCAGCAGCAACGGGTTGGGACAGGGAAGGTCCTACGAGCAGTACGTC. This gives the protein CASSNGLGQGRSYEQYV.

The chain joins TRBV7-2 to TRBJ2-7; TRBD2 might be the D (6 bases). V dropped 1 base and J dropped 6 bases, with 10 bases sitting between them. Germline loops: CDR1 SGHTA, CDR2 FQGNSA. The CDR3 is made up of 13 amino acids. The CDR3 sequence is CASSLGGLGEQYV. The CDR3 region has the DNA TGTGCCAGCAGCTTAGGGGGACTTGGCGAGCAGTACGTC.

With regard to this clonotype: Possible read error: a much larger clone is one base away. The genes are TRBV19 and TRBJ2-5; the D gene is possibly TRBD2 (5 bases). The germline V gene encodes CDR1 LNHDA and CDR2 SQIVND (reference sequence). The CDR3 is made up of 13 amino acids. V lost 9 bases to trimming and J lost 3 bases, with 14 bases between them. Here the CDR3 DNA reads TGTGCCAGCCGGACGGCGGGTAAAGAGACCCAGTACTTC. Translation gives CASRTAGKETQYF.

The V and J genes are TRBV12-3 or TRBV12-4 and TRBJ2-7, with 10 bases matching TRBD1. CDR3 length: 14 residues. The V gene end was trimmed by 7 bases and the J gene end by 7 bases; junction bases not matched to a gene: 10. The CDR3 here is CASTRDRGLGEQYF. As DNA, the CDR3 is TGTGCCAGCACCCGGGACAGGGGCCTGGGGGAGCAGTACTTC.